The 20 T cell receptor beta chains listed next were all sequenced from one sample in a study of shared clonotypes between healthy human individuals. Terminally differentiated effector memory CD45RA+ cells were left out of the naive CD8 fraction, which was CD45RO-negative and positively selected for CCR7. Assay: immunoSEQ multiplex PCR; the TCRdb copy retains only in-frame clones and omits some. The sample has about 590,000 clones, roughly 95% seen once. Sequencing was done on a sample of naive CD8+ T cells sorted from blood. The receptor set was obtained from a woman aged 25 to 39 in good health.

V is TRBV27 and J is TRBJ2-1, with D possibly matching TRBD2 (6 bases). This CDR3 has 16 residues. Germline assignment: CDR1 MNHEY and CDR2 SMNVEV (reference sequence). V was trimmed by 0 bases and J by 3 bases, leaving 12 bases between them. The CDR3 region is CASSLSTGSGYNEQFF. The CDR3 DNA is TGTGCCAGCAGTTTATCGACCGGGAGCGGCTACAATGAGCAGTTCTTC.

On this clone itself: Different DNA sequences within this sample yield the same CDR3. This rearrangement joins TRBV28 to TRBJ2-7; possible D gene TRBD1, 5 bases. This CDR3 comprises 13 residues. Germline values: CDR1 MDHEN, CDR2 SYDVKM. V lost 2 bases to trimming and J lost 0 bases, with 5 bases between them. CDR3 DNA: TGTGCCAGCAGTTTAGACAGCTCCTACGAGCAGTACTTC. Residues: CASSLDSSYEQYF.

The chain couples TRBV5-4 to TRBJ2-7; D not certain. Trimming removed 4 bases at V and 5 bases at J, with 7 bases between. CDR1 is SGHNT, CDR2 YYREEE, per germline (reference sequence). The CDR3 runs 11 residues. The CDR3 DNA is TGTGCCAGCAGCGCCCTGAACGAGCAGTACTTC. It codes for CASSALNEQYF. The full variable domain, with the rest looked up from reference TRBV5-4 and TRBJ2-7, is ETGVTQSPTHLIKTRGQQVTLRCSSQSGHNTVSWYQQALGQGPQFIFQYYREEENGRGNFPPRFSGLQFPNYSSELNVNALELDDSALYLCASSALNEQYFGPGTRLTVT.

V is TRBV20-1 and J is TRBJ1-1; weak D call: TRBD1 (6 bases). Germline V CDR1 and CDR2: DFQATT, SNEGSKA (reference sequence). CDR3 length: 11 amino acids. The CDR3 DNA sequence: TGCAACAGGGACGGGAACACTGAAGCTTTCTTT. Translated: CNRDGNTEAFF.

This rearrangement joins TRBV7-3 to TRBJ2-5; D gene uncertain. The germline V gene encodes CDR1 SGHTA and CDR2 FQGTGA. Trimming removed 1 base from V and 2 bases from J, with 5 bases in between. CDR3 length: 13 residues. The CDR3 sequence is CASSLKGQETQYF. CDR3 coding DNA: TGTGCCAGCAGCTTAAAAGGGCAAGAGACCCAGTACTTC.

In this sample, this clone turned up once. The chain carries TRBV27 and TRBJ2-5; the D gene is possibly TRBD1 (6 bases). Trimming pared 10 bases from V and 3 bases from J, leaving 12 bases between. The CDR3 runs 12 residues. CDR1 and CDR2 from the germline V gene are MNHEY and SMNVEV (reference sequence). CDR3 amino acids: CATQGPKETQYF. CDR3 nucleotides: TGTGCCACTCAGGGGCCCAAAGAGACCCAGTACTTC.

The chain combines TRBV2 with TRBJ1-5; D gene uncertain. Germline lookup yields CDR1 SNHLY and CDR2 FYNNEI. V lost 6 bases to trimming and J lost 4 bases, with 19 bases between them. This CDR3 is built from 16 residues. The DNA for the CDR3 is TGTGCCAGCAGGGGCCGAAGTCAGGAAGGAAATCAGCCCCAGCATTTT. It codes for CASRGRSQEGNQPQHF.

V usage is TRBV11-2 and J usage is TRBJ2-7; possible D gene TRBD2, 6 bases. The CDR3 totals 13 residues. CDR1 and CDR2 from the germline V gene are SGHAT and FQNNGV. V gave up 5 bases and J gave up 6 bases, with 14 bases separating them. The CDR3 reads CASSTRLVSEQYF. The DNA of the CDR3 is TGTGCCAGCAGCACCAGACTAGTCTCCGAGCAGTACTTC.

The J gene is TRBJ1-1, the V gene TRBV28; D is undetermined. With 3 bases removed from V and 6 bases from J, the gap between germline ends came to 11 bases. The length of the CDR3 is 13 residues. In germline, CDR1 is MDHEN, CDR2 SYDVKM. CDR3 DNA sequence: TGTGCCAGCAGTTTCCGCCCCGACGCTGAAGCTTTCTTT. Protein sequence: CASSFRPDAEAFF.

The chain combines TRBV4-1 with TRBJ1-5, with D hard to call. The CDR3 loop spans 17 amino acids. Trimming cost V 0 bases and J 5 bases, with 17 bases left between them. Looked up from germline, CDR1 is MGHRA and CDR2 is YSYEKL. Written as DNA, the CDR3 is TGCGCCAGCAGCCAAGATCACCGCTGGGATGATTATCAGCCCCAGCATTTT. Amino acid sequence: CASSQDHRWDDYQPQHF.

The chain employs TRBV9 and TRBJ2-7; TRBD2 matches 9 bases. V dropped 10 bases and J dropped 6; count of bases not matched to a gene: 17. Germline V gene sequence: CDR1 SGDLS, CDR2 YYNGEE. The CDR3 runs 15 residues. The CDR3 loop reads CASSRRVAGESEQYF. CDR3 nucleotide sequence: TGTGCCTCTAGCCGTCGGGTAGCGGGAGAATCCGAGCAGTACTTC.

CDR3 region: CASSIAGTGSSPLHF. The CDR3 nucleotides read TGTGCCAGTAGTATAGCAGGGACAGGGAGTTCACCCCTCCACTTT. V usage is TRBV19 and J usage is TRBJ1-6, with 9 bases lining up with TRBD1. Germline CDR1 and CDR2: LNHDA and SQIVND (reference sequence). The CDR3 has 15 amino acids. Unmatched junction bases numbered 4, after V lost 1 base and J lost 9 bases.

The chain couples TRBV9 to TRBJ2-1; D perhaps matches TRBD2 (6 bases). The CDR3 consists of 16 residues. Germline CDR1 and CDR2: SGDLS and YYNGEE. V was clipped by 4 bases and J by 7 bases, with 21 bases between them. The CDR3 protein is CASSQNPGSSRNEQFF. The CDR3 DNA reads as TGTGCCAGCAGCCAAAACCCCGGGAGTTCCCGTAATGAGCAGTTCTTC.

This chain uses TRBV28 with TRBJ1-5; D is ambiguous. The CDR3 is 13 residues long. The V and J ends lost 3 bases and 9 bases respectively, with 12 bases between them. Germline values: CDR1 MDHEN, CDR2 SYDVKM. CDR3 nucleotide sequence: TGTGCCAGCAGTTTTGCTCCCCCTTGGCCCCAGCATTTT. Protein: CASSFAPPWPQHF.

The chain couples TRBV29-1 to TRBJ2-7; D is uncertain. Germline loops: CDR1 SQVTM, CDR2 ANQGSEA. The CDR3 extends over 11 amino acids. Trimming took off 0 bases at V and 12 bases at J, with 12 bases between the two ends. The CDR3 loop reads CSVEELGKPYF. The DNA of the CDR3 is TGCAGCGTTGAAGAATTGGGGAAACCGTACTTC.

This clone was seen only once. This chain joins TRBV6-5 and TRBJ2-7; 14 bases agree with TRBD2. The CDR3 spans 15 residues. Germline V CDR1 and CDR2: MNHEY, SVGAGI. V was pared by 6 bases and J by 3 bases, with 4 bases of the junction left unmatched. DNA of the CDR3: TGTGCCAGCAGCAGCGGGACTAGCGGGAGCTACGAGCAGTACTTC. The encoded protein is CASSSGTSGSYEQYF.

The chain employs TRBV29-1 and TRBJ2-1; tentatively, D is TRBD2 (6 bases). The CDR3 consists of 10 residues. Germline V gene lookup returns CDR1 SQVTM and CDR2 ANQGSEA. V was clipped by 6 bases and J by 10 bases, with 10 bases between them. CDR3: CSVGGREQFF. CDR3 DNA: TGCAGCGTAGGAGGGAGAGAGCAGTTCTTC.

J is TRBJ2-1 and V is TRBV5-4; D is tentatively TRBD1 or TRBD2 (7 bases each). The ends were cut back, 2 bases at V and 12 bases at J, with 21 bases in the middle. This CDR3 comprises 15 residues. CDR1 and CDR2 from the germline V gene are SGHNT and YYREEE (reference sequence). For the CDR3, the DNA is TGTGCCAGCAGCTTTGGGGAGGGGGCGATGGTTGGGCAGTTCTTC. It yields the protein CASSFGEGAMVGQFF. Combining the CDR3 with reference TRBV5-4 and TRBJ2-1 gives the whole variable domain ETGVTQSPTHLIKTRGQQVTLRCSSQSGHNTVSWYQQALGQGPQFIFQYYREEENGRGNFPPRFSGLQFPNYSSELNVNALELDDSALYLCASSFGEGAMVGQFFGPGTRLTVL.

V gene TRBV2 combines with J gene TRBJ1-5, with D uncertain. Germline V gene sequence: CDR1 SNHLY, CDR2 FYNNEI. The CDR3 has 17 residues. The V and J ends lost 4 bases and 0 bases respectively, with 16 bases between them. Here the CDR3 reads CASSVRKHSDSNQPQHF. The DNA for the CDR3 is TGTGCCAGCAGTGTGAGGAAACACTCAGATAGCAATCAGCCCCAGCATTTT.

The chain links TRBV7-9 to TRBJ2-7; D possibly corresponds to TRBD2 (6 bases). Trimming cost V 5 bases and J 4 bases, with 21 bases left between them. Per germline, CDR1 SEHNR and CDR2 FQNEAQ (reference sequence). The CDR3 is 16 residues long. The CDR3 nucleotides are TGTGCCAGCAGCCCCCAAACCGGGACTTATATTTACGAGCAGTACTTC. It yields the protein CASSPQTGTYIYEQYF.